What follows describes a single T cell receptor (beta chain). Its cognate antigen is unknown. This sample is part of a study of cytomegalovirus exposure and HLA in healthy donors. General study findings and limits: That first-cohort TCR clusters tended to co-occur in the approximately 120 validation repertoires was found in a later analysis.

CDR3 size: 14 residues. The V gene lost 3 bases and the J gene lost 0 bases, with 6 bases spanning the gap. Germline V gene data show CDR1 as MDHEN and CDR2 as SYDVKM. Clones were sequenced by immunoSEQ multiplex PCR, and TCRdb holds only the in-frame ones, with some missing. The sample lists 170,000 or so clones, 85% seen once, with 15% to 20% in the top ten. Material: PBMCs. The receptor's source is a man aged 18 to 29 in good health and CMV-seropositive. This chain joins TRBV28 and TRBJ1-3, with D uncertain. The chain's CDR3 is CASSLRSSGNTIYF. CDR3 in DNA: TGTGCCAGCAGTTTGAGGAGCTCTGGAAACACCATATATTTT. Combining the CDR3 with reference TRBV28 and TRBJ1-3 gives the whole variable domain DVKVTQSSRYLVKRTGEKVFLECVQDMDHENMFWYRQDPGLGLRLIYFSYDVKMKEKGDIPEGYSVSREKKERFSLILESASTNQTSMYLCASSLRSSGNTIYFGEGSWLTVV.